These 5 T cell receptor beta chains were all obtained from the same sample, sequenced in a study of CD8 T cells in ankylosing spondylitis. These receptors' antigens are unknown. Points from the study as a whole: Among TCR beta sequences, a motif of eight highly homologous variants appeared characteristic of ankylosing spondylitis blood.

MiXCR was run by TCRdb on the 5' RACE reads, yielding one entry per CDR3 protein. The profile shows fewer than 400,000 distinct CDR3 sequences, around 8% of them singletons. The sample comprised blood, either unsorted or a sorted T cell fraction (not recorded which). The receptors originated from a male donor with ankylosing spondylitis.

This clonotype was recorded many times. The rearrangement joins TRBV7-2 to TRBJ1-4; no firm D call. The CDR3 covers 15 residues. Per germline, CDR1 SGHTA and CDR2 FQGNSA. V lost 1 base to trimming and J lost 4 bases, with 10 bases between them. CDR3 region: CASSLGALINEKLFF. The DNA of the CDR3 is TGTGCCAGCAGCTTAGGGGCACTGATTAATGAAAAACTGTTTTTT. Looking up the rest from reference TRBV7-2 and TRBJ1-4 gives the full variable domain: GAGVSQSPSNKVTEKGKDVELRCDPISGHTALYWYRQSLGQGLEFLIYFQGNSAPDKSGLPSDRFSAERTGGSVSTLTIQRTQQEDSAVYLCASSLGALINEKLFFGSGTQLSVL.

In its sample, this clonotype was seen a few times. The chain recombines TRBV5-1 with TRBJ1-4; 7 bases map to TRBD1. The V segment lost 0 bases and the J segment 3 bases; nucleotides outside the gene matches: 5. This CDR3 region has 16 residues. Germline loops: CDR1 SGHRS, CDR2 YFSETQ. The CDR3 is CASSLDQGVANEKLFF. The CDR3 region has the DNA TGCGCCAGCAGCTTGGATCAGGGGGTGGCTAATGAAAAACTGTTTTTT.

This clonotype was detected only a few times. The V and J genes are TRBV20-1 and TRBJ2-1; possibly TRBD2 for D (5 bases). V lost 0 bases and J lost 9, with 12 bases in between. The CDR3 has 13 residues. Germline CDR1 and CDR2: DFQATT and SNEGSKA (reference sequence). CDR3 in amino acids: CSARDLAGGEQFF. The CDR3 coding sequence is TGCAGTGCTAGAGATCTCGCGGGTGGTGAGCAGTTCTTC.

The CDR3 DNA reads as TGTGCCAGCAGCTTCCCGGTAGATACCGGGGAGCTGTTTTTT. Translation gives CASSFPVDTGELFF. The chain is built from TRBV7-9 and TRBJ2-2; D is ambiguous. The CDR3 has 14 residues. V lost 3 bases to trimming and J lost 5 bases, with 10 bases between them. Germline CDR1 and CDR2: SEHNR and FQNEAQ (reference sequence). The full variable domain, its missing parts supplied by reference TRBV7-9 and TRBJ2-2, is DTGVSQNPRHKITKRGQNVTFRCDPISEHNRLYWYRQTLGQGPEFLTYFQNEAQLEKSRLLSDRFSAERPKGSFSTLEIQRTEQGDSAMYLCASSFPVDTGELFFGEGSRLTVL.

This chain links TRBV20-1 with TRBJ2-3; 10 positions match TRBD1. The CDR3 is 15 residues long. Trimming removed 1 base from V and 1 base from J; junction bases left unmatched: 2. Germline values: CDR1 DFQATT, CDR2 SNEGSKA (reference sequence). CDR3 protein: CSARVGTGGTDTQYF. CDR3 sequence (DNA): TGCAGTGCTAGAGTAGGGACAGGGGGCACAGATACGCAGTATTTT.